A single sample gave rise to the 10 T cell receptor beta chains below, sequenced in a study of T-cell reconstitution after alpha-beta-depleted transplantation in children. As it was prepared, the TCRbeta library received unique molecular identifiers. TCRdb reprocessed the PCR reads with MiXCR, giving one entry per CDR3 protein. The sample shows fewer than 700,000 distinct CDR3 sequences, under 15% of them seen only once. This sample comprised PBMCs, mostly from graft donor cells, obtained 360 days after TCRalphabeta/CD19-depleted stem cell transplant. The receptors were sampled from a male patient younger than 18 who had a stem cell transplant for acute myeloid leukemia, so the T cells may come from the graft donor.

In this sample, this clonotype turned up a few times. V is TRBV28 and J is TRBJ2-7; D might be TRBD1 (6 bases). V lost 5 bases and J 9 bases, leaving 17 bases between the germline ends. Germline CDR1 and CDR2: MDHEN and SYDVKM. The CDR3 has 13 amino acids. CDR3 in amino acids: CASSRSGAHRQYF. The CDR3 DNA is TGTGCCAGCAGTCGATCAGGGGCCCACCGGCAGTACTTC.

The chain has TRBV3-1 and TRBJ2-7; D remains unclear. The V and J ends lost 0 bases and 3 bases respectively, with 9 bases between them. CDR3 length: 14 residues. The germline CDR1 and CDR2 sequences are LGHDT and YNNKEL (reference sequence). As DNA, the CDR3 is TGTGCCAGCAGCCAAGAAGCCTTCATCTACGAGCAGTACTTC. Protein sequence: CASSQEAFIYEQYF.

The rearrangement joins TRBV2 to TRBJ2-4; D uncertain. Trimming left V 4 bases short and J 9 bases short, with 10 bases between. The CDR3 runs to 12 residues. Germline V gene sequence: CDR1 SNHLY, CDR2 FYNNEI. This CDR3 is CASSGTASIQYF. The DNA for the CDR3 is TGTGCCAGCAGTGGGACCGCCAGCATTCAGTACTTC. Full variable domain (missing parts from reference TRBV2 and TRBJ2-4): EPEVTQTPSHQVTQMGQEVILRCVPISNHLYFYWYRQILGQKVEFLVSFYNNEISEKSEIFDDQFSVERPDGSNFTLKIRSTKLEDSAMYFCASSGTASIQYFGAGTRLSVL.

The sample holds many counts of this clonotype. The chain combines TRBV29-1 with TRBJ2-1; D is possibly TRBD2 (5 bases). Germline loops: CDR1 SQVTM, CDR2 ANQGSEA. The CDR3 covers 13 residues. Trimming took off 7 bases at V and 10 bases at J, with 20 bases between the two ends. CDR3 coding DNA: TGCAGCGCCCGTAGGCGGGCCGATCGAGAGCAGTTCTTC. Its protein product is CSARRRADREQFF.

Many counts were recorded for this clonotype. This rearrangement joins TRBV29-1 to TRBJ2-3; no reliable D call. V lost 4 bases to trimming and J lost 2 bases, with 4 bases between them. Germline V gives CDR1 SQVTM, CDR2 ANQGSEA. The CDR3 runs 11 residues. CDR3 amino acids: CSVGPTDTQYF. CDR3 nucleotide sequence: TGCAGCGTTGGGCCCACAGATACGCAGTATTTT.

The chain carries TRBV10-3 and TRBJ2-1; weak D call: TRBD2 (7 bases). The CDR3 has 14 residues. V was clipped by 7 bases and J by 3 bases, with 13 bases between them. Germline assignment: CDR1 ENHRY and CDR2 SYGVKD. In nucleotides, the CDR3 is TGTGCCATCAATTGGGAGGGGGGCTACAATGAGCAGTTCTTC. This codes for CAINWEGGYNEQFF.

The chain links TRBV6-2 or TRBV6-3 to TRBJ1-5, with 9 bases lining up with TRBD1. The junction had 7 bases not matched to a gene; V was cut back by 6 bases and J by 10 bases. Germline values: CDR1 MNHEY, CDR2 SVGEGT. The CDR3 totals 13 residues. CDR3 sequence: CASRYRGRHPQHF. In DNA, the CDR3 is TGTGCCAGCAGGTACAGGGGGCGGCATCCCCAGCATTTT.

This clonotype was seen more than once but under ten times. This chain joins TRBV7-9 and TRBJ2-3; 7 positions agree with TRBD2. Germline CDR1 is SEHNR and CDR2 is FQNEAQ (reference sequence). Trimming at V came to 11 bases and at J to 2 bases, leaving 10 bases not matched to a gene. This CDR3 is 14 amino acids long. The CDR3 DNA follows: TGTGCCCGCGGCCGGGACTACGACACAGATACGCAGTATTTT. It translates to CARGRDYDTDTQYF.

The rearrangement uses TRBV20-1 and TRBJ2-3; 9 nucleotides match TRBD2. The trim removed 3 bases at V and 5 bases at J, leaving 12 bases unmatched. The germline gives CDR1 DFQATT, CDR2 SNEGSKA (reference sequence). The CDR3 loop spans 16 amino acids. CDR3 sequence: CSARRPGLASEDTQYF. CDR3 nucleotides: TGCAGTGCTAGGCGACCGGGACTAGCCTCGGAAGATACGCAGTATTTT.

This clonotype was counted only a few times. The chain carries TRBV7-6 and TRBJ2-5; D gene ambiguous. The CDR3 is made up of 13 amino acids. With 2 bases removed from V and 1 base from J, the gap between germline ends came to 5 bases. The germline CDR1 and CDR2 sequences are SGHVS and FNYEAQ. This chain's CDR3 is CASSLFLQETQYF. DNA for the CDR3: TGTGCCAGCAGCTTATTCCTCCAAGAGACCCAGTACTTC.